This TCR beta chain was recovered during a study of human thymus T cells. Repertoires were generated with immunoSEQ multiplex PCR, while TCRdb's copy carries only in-frame clones and drops some. The profile shows some 78,000 clones, just over 95% of them singletons. V was pared by 1 base and J by 1 base, with 5 bases of the junction left unmatched. CDR1 SGHTA and CDR2 FQGNSA come from the germline V gene. This CDR3 is built from 16 residues. Resections from corrective heart surgery provided thymus tissue. This TCR derives from a boy in the first two years of life with a congenital heart defect but otherwise immunologically healthy. Sample: thymus tissue. The chain has TRBV7-2 and TRBJ1-1, with 8 bases lining up with TRBD1. The CDR3 region has the DNA TGTGCCAGCAGCTTAGGCGGGACAGGTACGAACACTGAAGCTTTCTTT. Protein: CASSLGGTGTNTEAFF.